This T cell receptor (beta chain) came from a study of cytomegalovirus exposure and HLA in healthy donors. Overall study: Some 85 million unique TCRs from HLA-typed donors were held in an early data release.

From germline, CDR1 is SGHAT and CDR2 FQNNGV. Trimming took 5 bases from V and 4 from J, leaving 14 bases between them. There are 14 residues in the CDR3. With respect to this clone: Its antigen is not known.

This PCR relied on a set of 60 Vbeta primers and 13 Jbeta primers. Here immunoSEQ multiplex PCR was the method, and the copy in TCRdb shows in-frame clones only, minus some. The profile shows fewer than 110,000 clones, under 80% of them singletons. Whole-study findings and limits: It emerged from a later analysis that several of the most significant clusters appeared to be linked to common viral pathogens.

The clonotype comes from a woman in her thirties or forties in good health and CMV-seropositive. Sequences were obtained from PBMCs. V and J are TRBV11-2 and TRBJ1-2; a possible D gene is TRBD1 (5 bases). CDR3 residues: CASSQHGGSYGYTF. For the CDR3, the DNA is TGTGCCAGCAGCCAGCACGGGGGTTCCTATGGCTACACCTTC.